This T cell receptor beta chain was profiled in a study of T cell responses to AZD1222 COVID-19 vaccine. The assay was immunoSEQ multiplex PCR, and TCRdb's table has in-frame clones only and misses some. The sample comprises more than 75,000 clones, about 80% of which are singletons, and 1.3% rests with the top ten. Study results and limitations: Vaccination with two AZD1222 doses was followed by a rise in Spike-specific TCR breadth and depth. Most donors were white British and more were female, and clonal diversity was possibly underestimated. Only six people who got AZD1222 tested seropositive at baseline.

Concerning this clone itself: Antigen unknown.

The germline gives CDR1 LNHDA, CDR2 SQIVND (reference sequence). Between the trimmed V and J ends, which lost 7 bases and 9 bases, there was a span of 19 bases. The CDR3 is 14 residues long. The sequence was collected from an adult who received the AZD1222 COVID-19 vaccine. Sequenced here: peripheral blood, sampled 28 days after the second AZD1222 dose. The rearrangement uses TRBV19 and TRBJ2-1; D possibly corresponds to TRBD2 (5 bases). The CDR3 loop is CASMARGSSSEQFF. The CDR3 DNA follows: TGTGCCAGTATGGCCCGGGGAAGTTCTAGTGAGCAGTTCTTC.